The TCR beta chain described here comes from a study of blood T cell repertoires in COVID-19. As for the study in general: COVID-19 samples from acute and convalescent phases originated in the United States, Italy and Spain. T cells, B-cell-depleted T cells, or PBMCs provided the cDNA or gDNA that served as material.

Original handling: Amplified reference gene primers provided the basis for estimating nucleated cell counts. This table comes from immunoSEQ multiplex PCR, and its TCRdb copy is limited to in-frame clones, with some not included. V, J and clone size reflect that table, while D and trimming were determined from the DNA. Found here are 210,000 or so clones, around 85% of them singletons; the top ten hold 2% to 2.5%. CDR3 length: 14 residues. The germline V and J ends were trimmed by 6 bases and 7 bases, with 19 bases remaining between them. CDR1 is MNHNY and CDR2 is SVGAGI in the germline V gene (reference sequence).

The chain is built from TRBV6-6 and TRBJ2-7; possibly TRBD2 for D (6 bases). The TCR comes from a woman in her 50s with acute or convalescent COVID-19. Sequenced: peripheral blood. The CDR3 reads CASRPRGNPEEQYF. In DNA form, the CDR3 reads TGTGCCAGCAGACCTCGGGGGAATCCGGAAGAGCAGTACTTC.